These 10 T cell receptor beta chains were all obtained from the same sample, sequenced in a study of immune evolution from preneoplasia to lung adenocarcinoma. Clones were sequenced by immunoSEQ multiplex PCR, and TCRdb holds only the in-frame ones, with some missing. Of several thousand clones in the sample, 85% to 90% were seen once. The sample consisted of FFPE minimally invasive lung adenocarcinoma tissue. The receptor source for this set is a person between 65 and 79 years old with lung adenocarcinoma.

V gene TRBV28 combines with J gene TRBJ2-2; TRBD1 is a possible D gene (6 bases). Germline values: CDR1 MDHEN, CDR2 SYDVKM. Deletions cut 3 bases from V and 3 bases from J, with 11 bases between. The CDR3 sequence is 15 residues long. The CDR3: CASSFGQLDTGELFF. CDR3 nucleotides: TGTGCCAGCAGTTTTGGACAGCTAGACACCGGGGAGCTGTTTTTT.

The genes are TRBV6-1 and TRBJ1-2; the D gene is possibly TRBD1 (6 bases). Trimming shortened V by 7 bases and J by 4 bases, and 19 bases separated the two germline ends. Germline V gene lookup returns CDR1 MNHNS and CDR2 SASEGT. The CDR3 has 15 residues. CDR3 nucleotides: TGTGCCAGCACTTTACAGGGAGACTCCTCCTATGGCTACACCTTC. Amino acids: CASTLQGDSSYGYTF.

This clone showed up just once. DNA for the CDR3: TGTGCCAGCAGTTACGGCGCTAGCGCTTGGCAGTATTTT. Translated: CASSYGASAWQYF. The rearrangement uses TRBV6-6 and TRBJ2-3; D perhaps matches TRBD2 (6 bases). In germline, CDR1 is MNHNY, CDR2 SVGAGI (reference sequence). CDR3 size: 13 residues. Trimming took off 2 bases at V and 11 bases at J, with 14 bases between the two ends.

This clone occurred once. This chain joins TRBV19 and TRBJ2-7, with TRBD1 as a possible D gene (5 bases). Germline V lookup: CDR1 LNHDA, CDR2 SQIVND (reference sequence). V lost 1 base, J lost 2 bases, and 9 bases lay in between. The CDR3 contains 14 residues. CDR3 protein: CASSIVDSAYEQYF. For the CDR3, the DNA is TGTGCCAGTAGTATAGTTGACAGCGCCTACGAGCAGTACTTC.

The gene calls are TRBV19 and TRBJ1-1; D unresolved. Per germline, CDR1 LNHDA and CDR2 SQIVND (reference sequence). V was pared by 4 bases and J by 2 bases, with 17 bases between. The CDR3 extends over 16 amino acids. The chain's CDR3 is CASSTRIPGRNTEAFF. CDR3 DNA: TGTGCCAGTAGTACAAGGATCCCAGGCCGAAACACTGAAGCTTTCTTT.

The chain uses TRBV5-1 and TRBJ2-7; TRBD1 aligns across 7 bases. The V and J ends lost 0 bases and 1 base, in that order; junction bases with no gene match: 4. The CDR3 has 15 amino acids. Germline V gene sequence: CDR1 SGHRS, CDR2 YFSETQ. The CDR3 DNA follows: TGCGCCAGCAGCTTGGCCGCAGGGGGATCCTACGAGCAGTACTTC. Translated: CASSLAAGGSYEQYF.

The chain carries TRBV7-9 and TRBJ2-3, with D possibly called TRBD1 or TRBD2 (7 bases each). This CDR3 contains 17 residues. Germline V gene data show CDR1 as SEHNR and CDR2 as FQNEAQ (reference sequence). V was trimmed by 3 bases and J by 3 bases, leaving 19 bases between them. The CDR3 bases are TGTGCCAGCAGCTTCGAGCAGACAGGGAGGGGGACAGATACGCAGTATTTT. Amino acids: CASSFEQTGRGTDTQYF.

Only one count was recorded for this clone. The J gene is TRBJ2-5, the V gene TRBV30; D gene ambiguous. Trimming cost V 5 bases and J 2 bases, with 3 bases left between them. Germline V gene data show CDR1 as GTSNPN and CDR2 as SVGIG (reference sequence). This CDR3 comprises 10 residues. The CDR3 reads CAWGQETQYF. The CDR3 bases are TGTGCCTGGGGGCAAGAGACCCAGTACTTC.

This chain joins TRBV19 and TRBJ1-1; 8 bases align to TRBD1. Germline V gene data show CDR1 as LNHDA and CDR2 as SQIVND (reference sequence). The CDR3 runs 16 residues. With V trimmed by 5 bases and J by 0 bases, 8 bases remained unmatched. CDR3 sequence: CASSWGTGDMNTEAFF. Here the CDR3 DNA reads TGTGCCAGTAGTTGGGGGACAGGAGACATGAACACTGAAGCTTTCTTT.

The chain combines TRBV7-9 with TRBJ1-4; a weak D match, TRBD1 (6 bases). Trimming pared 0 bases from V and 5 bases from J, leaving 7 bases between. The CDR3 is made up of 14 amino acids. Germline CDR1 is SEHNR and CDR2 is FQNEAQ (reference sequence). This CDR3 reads CASSLAGQNEKLFF. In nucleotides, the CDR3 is TGTGCCAGCAGCTTAGCAGGACAGAATGAAAAACTGTTTTTT.